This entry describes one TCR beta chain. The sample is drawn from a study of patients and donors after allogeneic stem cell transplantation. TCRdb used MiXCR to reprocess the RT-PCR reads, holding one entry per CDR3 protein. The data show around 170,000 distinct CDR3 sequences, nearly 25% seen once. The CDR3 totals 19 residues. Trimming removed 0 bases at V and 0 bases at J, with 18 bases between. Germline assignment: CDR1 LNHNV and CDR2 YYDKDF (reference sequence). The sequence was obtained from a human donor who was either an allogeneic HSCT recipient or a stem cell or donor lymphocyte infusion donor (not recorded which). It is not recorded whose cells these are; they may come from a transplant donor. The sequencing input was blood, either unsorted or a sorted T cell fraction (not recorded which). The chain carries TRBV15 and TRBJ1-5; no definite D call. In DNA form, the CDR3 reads TGTGCCACCAGCAGAGAAAGGTCGTACACCCACTATAGCAATCAGCCCCAGCATTTT. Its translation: CATSRERSYTHYSNQPQHF. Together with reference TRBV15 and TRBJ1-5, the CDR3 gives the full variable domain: DAMVIQNPRYQVTQFGKPVTLSCSQTLNHNVMYWYQQKSSQAPKLLFHYYDKDFNNEADTPDNFQSRRPNTSFCFLDIRSPGLGDTAMYLCATSRERSYTHYSNQPQHFGDGTRLSIL.